Below, 10 T cell receptor beta chains from the same sample are listed, as sequenced in a study of blood T cells in healthy people across ages. Combining a sample-barcoded 5' primer with a J-beta primer mix, a second PCR ran for 7 to 11 cycles. Via MiXCR, TCRdb re-called the 5' RACE reads, giving one row per CDR3 protein. Seen here are some 1.5 million distinct CDR3 sequences, roughly two fifths observed once, and the top ten hold approximately 4%. The sample consisted of blood. The receptors originated from a woman under 30 in good health.

This clonotype was counted between two and nine times. The CDR3, as DNA: TGCAGCGTTGATGGTCAGGGCGGGAGCTCCTACAATGAGCAGTTCTTC. It translates to CSVDGQGGSSYNEQFF. V and J are TRBV29-1 and TRBJ2-1, with TRBD2 matching 7 bases. Germline V lookup: CDR1 SQVTM, CDR2 ANQGSEA. The CDR3 extends over 16 amino acids. The V and J ends lost 3 bases and 0 bases, in that order; junction bases with no gene match: 8.

The chain links TRBV25-1 to TRBJ2-4, with D perhaps TRBD1 (5 bases). This CDR3 is built from 15 residues. V was clipped by 10 bases and J by 0 bases, with 16 bases between them. Per germline, CDR1 MGHDK and CDR2 SYGVNS. CDR3 nucleotide sequence: TGTGCCACCCAGTCCAGGGAAGGAGCCAAAAACATTCAGTACTTC. It yields the protein CATQSREGAKNIQYF.

Written as DNA, the CDR3 is TGCAGTGCTAGAGATACGGCTAGCACAGATACGCAGTATTTT. Protein sequence: CSARDTASTDTQYF. V and J are TRBV20-1 and TRBJ2-3; D not certain. In germline, CDR1 is DFQATT, CDR2 SNEGSKA (reference sequence). The length of the CDR3 is 14 residues. Between the trimmed V and J ends, which lost 0 bases and 0 bases, there was a span of 7 bases.

The J gene is TRBJ1-2, the V gene TRBV5-1; TRBD1 is a possible D gene (6 bases). Trimming removed 3 bases from V and 6 bases from J, with 9 bases in between. The CDR3 sequence is 12 residues long. Germline V CDR1 and CDR2: SGHRS, YFSETQ. The CDR3 loop is CASSSNRDGYTF. The CDR3 coding sequence is TGCGCCAGCAGCTCTAACAGGGATGGCTACACCTTC. The full variable domain, completed using reference TRBV5-1 and TRBJ1-2, is KAGVTQTPRYLIKTRGQQVTLSCSPISGHRSVSWYQQTPGQGLQFLFEYFSETQRNKGNFPGRFSGRQFSNSRSEMNVSTLELGDSALYLCASSSNRDGYTFGSGTRLTVV.

J is TRBJ1-1 and V is TRBV7-9, with D unresolved. Germline assignment: CDR1 SEHNR and CDR2 FQNEAQ (reference sequence). The germline V and J ends were trimmed by 3 bases and 3 bases, with 14 bases remaining between them. CDR3 length: 15 amino acids. CDR3 sequence reads: CASSFIISGDTEAFF. CDR3 sequence (DNA): TGTGCCAGCAGCTTTATAATCAGTGGTGACACTGAAGCTTTCTTT.

The chain recombines TRBV4-3 with TRBJ2-7, with 13 bases fitting TRBD2. With 2 bases clipped from V and 2 bases from J, the junction kept 3 bases outside the gene matches. CDR1 is LGHNA and CDR2 is YSLEER in the germline V gene. This CDR3 spans 16 amino acids. This CDR3 is CASSQYTSGGAYEQYF. DNA of the CDR3: TGCGCCAGCAGCCAATATACTAGCGGGGGGGCCTACGAGCAGTACTTC.

A word on this clonotype: One end of the junction fails to match germline, which may point to a read error. The chain uses TRBV11-1 and TRBJ1-2, with D possibly matching TRBD1 (6 bases). Germline CDR1 reads SGHAT; CDR2 reads FQDESV (reference sequence). The CDR3 has 14 amino acids. CDR3 sequence reads: CASSMDSPNCGYTF. Written as DNA, the CDR3 is TGTGCCAGCAGCATGGACAGCCCTAACTGTGGCTACACCTTC.

The rearrangement links TRBV11-2 to TRBJ2-3; no clear D gene. CDR1 is SGHAT and CDR2 is FQNNGV in the germline V gene. This CDR3 has 11 amino acids. V was shortened by 3 bases and J by 7 bases, with 5 bases between the two germline ends. The CDR3 region has the DNA TGTGCCAGCAGCTTTGAAAATACGCAGTATTTT. Its protein product is CASSFENTQYF.

The DNA of the CDR3 is TGCGCCAGCGGACGGACCCAAGAGACCCAGTACTTC. This codes for CASGRTQETQYF. The chain links TRBV5-1 to TRBJ2-5; D unresolved. Germline-derived CDR1 and CDR2 are SGHRS and YFSETQ. V was trimmed by 7 bases and J by 1 base, leaving 8 bases between them. The CDR3 totals 12 residues. Supplemented by reference TRBV5-1 and TRBJ2-5, the full variable domain reads KAGVTQTPRYLIKTRGQQVTLSCSPISGHRSVSWYQQTPGQGLQFLFEYFSETQRNKGNFPGRFSGRQFSNSRSEMNVSTLELGDSALYLCASGRTQETQYFGPGTRLLVL.

CDR3 region: CASSLALSVYGYTF. The DNA for the CDR3 is TGTGCCAGCAGCTTAGCGCTTAGCGTTTATGGCTACACCTTC. V gene TRBV7-9 combines with J gene TRBJ1-2; D call uncertain. Germline V gives CDR1 SEHNR, CDR2 FQNEAQ (reference sequence). CDR3 size: 14 residues. Trimming shortened V by 0 bases and J by 5 bases, and 10 bases separated the two germline ends.